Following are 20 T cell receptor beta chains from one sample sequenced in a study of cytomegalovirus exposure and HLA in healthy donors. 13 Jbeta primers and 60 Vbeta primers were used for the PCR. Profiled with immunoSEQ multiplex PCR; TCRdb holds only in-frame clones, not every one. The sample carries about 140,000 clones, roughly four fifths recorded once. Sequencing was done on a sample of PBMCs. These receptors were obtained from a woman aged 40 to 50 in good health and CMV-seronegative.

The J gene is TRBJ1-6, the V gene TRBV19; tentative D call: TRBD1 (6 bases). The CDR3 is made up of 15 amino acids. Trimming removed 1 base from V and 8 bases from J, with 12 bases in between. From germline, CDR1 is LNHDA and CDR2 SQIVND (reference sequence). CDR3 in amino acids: CASSIVQGMDSPLHF. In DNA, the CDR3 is TGTGCCAGTAGTATAGTCCAGGGGATGGATTCACCCCTCCACTTT.

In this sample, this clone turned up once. The CDR3 DNA reads TGTGCCACCAGCAGAGGGGGGGGTAGGGATGAGCAGTTCTTC. Protein sequence: CATSRGGGRDEQFF. The J gene is TRBJ2-1, the V gene TRBV15; 7 bases align to TRBD2. Germline loops: CDR1 LNHNV, CDR2 YYDKDF (reference sequence). The CDR3 has 14 residues. Trimming removed 1 base from V and 8 bases from J; junction bases left unmatched: 5.

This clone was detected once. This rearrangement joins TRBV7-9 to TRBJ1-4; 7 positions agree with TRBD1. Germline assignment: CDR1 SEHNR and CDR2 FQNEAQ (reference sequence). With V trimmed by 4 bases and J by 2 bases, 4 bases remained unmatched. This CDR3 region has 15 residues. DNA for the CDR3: TGTGCCAGCAGCTCTCGACAGGGCACTAATGAAAAACTGTTTTTT. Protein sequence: CASSSRQGTNEKLFF.

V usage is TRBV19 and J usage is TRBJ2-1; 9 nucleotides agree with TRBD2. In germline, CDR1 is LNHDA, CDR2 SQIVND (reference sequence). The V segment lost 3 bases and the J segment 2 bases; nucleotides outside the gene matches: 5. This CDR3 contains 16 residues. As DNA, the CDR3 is TGTGCCAGTAGTATCAATAGCGGGAGCCCCTACAATGAGCAGTTCTTC. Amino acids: CASSINSGSPYNEQFF.

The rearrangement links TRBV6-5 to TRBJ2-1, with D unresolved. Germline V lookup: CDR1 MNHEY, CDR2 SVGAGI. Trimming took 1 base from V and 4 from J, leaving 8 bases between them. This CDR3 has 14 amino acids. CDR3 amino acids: CASSYFAPYNEQFF. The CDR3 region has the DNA TGTGCCAGCAGTTACTTTGCGCCATACAATGAGCAGTTCTTC.

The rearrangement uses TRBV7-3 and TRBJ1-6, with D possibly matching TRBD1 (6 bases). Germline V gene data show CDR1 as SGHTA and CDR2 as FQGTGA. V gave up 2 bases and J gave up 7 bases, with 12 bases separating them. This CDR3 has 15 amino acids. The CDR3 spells CASSLHREPNSPLHF. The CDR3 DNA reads TGTGCCAGCAGCTTACACAGGGAACCCAATTCACCCCTCCACTTT.

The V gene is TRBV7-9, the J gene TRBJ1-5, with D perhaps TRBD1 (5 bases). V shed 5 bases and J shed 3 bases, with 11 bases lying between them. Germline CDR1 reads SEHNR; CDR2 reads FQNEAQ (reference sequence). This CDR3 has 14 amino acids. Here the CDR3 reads CASSQTGTNQPQHF. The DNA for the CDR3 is TGTGCCAGCAGCCAAACAGGTACCAATCAGCCCCAGCATTTT.

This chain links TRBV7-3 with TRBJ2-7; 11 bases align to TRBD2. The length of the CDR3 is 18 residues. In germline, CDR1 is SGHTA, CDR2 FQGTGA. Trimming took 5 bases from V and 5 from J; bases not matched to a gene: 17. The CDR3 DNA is TGTGCCAGCAGCCCCCATCCCCCACTAGCGGGAGTTTCCGACGAGCAGTACTTC. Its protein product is CASSPHPPLAGVSDEQYF. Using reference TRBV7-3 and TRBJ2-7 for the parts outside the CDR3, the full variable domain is GAGVSQTPSNKVTEKGKYVELRCDPISGHTALYWYRQSLGQGPEFLIYFQGTGAADDSGLPNDRFFAVRPEGSVSTLKIQRTERGDSAVYLCASSPHPPLAGVSDEQYFGPGTRLTVT.

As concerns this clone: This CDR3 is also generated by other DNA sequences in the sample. The CDR3 DNA sequence: TGTGCCAGCAGCGTAGGTCTAGCCTACGAGCAGTACTTC. Protein: CASSVGLAYEQYF. V is TRBV9 and J is TRBJ2-7, with unresolved D. Germline V gene lookup returns CDR1 SGDLS and CDR2 YYNGEE. V was cut by 0 bases and J by 2 bases, with 6 bases left in between. The CDR3 has 13 residues.

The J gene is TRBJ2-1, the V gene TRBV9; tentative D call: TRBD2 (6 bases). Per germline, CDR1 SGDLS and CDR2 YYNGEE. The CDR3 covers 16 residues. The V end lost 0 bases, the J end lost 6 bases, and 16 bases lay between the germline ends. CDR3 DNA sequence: TGTGCCAGCAGCGTAGCCCCGGGACTTTTACTCAATGAGCAGTTCTTC. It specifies CASSVAPGLLLNEQFF.

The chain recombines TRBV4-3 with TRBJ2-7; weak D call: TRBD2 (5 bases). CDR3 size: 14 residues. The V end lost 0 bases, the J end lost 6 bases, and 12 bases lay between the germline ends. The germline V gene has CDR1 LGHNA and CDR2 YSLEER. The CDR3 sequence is CASSQDYLAGEQYF. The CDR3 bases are TGCGCCAGCAGCCAAGATTATCTAGCCGGCGAGCAGTACTTC.

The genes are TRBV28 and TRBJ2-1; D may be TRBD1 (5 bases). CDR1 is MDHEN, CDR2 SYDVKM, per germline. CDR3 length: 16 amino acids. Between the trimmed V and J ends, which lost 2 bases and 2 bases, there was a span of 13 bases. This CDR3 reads CASSLEQGQAYNEQFF. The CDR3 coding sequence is TGTGCCAGCAGTTTAGAGCAGGGTCAGGCCTACAATGAGCAGTTCTTC.

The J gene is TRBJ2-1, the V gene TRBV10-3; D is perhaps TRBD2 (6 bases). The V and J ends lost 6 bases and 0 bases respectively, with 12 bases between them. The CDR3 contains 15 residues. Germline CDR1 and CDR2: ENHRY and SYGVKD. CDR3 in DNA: TGTGCCATCAGATTCGGCGGGACCTCCTACAATGAGCAGTTCTTC. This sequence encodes CAIRFGGTSYNEQFF.

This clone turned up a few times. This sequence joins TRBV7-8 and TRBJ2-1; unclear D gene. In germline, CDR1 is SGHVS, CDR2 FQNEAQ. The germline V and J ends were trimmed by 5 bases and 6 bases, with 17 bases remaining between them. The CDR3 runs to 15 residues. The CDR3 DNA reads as TGTGCCAGCAGCCCAGCCAGATGGGCACCCAATGAGCAGTTCTTC. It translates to CASSPARWAPNEQFF.

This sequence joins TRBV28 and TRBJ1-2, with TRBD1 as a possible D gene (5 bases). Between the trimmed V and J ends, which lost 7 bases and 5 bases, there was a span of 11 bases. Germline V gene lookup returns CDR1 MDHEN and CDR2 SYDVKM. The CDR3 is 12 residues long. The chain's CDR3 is CASTSPGYGYTF. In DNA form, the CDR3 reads TGTGCCAGCACCTCCCCAGGGTATGGCTACACCTTC.

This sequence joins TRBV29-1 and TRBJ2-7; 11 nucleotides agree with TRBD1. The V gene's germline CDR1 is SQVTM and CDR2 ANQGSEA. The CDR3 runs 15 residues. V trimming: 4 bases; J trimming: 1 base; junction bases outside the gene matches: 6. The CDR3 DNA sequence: TGCAGCGTTGGAGGGGACAGGGGGTGGTCCTACGAGCAGTACTTC. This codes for CSVGGDRGWSYEQYF.

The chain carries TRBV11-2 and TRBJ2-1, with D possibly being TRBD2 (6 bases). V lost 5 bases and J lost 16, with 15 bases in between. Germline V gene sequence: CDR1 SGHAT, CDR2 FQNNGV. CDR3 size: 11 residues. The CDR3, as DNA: TGTGCCAGCAGCCTAAGGCGGGGTTACTTCTTC. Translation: CASSLRRGYFF.

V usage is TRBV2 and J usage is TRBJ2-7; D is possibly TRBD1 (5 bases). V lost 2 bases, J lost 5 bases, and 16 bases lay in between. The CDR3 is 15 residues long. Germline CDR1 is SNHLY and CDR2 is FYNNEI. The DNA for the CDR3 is TGTGCCAGCAGTGAAAAGGGGTCGGTATACGACGAGCAGTACTTC. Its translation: CASSEKGSVYDEQYF.

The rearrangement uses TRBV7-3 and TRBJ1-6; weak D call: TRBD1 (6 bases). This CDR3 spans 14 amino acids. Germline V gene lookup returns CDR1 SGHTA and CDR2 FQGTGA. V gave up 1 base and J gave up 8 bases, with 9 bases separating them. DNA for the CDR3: TGTGCCAGCAGCTTAAGGGACAAGGATTCACCCCTCCACTTT. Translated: CASSLRDKDSPLHF. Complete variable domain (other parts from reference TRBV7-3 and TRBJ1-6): GAGVSQTPSNKVTEKGKYVELRCDPISGHTALYWYRQSLGQGPEFLIYFQGTGAADDSGLPNDRFFAVRPEGSVSTLKIQRTERGDSAVYLCASSLRDKDSPLHFGNGTRLTVT.

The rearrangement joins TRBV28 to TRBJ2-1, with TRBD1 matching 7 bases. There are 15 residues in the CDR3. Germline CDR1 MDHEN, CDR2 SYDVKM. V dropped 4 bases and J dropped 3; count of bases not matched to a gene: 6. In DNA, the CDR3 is TGTGCCAGCAGTTCGGACAGGATTCACTACAATGAGCAGTTCTTC. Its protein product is CASSSDRIHYNEQFF.